These 30 T cell receptor beta chains were sequenced from one sample in a study of blood T cells in healthy people across ages. A second 7 to 11 cycle PCR used barcoded and J-beta primers. A single record per CDR3 protein comes from TCRdb applying MiXCR to the 5' RACE reads. The table lists roughly 1.5 million distinct CDR3 sequences, approximately 39% of them singletons. The specimen was blood. The receptors shown here come from a woman under 30 in good health.

The chain is built from TRBV20-1 and TRBJ2-7; D gene uncertain. From germline, CDR1 is DFQATT and CDR2 SNEGSKA (reference sequence). The germline V and J ends were trimmed by 6 bases and 2 bases, with 11 bases remaining between them. CDR3 size: 12 residues. The CDR3 loop is CSARISAYEQYF. For the CDR3, the DNA is TGCAGTGCCAGGATCAGTGCCTACGAGCAGTACTTC.

The chain joins TRBV7-9 to TRBJ1-1; possible D gene TRBD1, 5 bases. The germline V gene has CDR1 SEHNR and CDR2 FQNEAQ (reference sequence). The CDR3 has 11 residues. V was clipped by 3 bases and J by 11 bases, with 10 bases between them. This CDR3 reads CASSFTGQAFF. Written as DNA, the CDR3 is TGTGCCAGCAGCTTCACAGGCCAGGCTTTCTTT. The whole variable domain, filled in from reference TRBV7-9 and TRBJ1-1, reads DTGVSQNPRHKITKRGQNVTFRCDPISEHNRLYWYRQTLGQGPEFLTYFQNEAQLEKSRLLSDRFSAERPKGSFSTLEIQRTEQGDSAMYLCASSFTGQAFFGQGTRLTVV.

The chain employs TRBV28 and TRBJ2-1; D may be TRBD1 (6 bases). Germline CDR1 is MDHEN and CDR2 is SYDVKM. The CDR3 is 13 amino acids. Deletions cut 7 bases from V and 5 bases from J, with 12 bases between. This CDR3 reads CASIRPGDNEQFF. The DNA for the CDR3 is TGTGCCAGCATCAGGCCAGGGGACAATGAGCAGTTCTTC.

The rearrangement links TRBV29-1 to TRBJ2-3; the D gene is possibly TRBD2 (5 bases). CDR1 is SQVTM and CDR2 is ANQGSEA in the germline V gene. Trimming took 7 bases from V and 4 from J, leaving 18 bases between them. CDR3 size: 14 residues. CDR3 amino acids: CSAGQTLGADTQYF. CDR3 DNA sequence: TGCAGCGCCGGTCAGACTCTCGGGGCAGATACGCAGTATTTT.

The chain recombines TRBV7-9 with TRBJ2-7, with D perhaps matching TRBD2 (6 bases). Trimming shortened V by 1 base and J by 8 bases, and 15 bases separated the two germline ends. The length of the CDR3 is 14 residues. Germline assignment: CDR1 SEHNR and CDR2 FQNEAQ (reference sequence). CDR3 coding DNA: TGTGCCAGCAGCTTAGGGGCACTAGCTTACAAGCAGTACTTC. The encoded protein is CASSLGALAYKQYF.

The chain joins TRBV6-5 to TRBJ2-1, with 9 bases fitting TRBD2. The DNA end is a closer match to TRBJ2-7, so the J assignment may be wrong. The germline V gene encodes CDR1 MNHEY and CDR2 SVGAGI. The CDR3 is made up of 16 amino acids. CDR3 in amino acids: CASSYAGGPLIYEQYF. CDR3 coding DNA: TGTGCCAGCAGTTACGCGGGAGGGCCGTTGATTTATGAGCAGTACTTC.

The chain is built from TRBV14 and TRBJ1-2; D gene unclear. Trimming removed 1 base at V and 6 bases at J, with 12 bases between. There are 14 residues in the CDR3. Germline V CDR1 and CDR2: SGHDN, FVKESK. The CDR3 DNA sequence: TGTGCCAGCAGCCAAGCGAGTCAGTTTAATGGCTACACCTTC. Translated, it gives CASSQASQFNGYTF.

With respect to this clonotype: At one end, the junction sequence differs from germline, possibly due to a read error. This chain joins TRBV4-1 and TRBJ1-1; no definite D call. The CDR3 totals 14 residues. CDR1 and CDR2 from the germline V gene are MGHRA and YSYEKL. CDR3 sequence: CASGHALEVTEAFF. The CDR3 DNA is TGCGCCAGCGGCCACGCCCTCGAAGTCACTGAAGCTTTCTTT.

This clonotype was seen a few times. The junction and the germline gene differ at one end; a read error may be behind it. The V and J genes are TRBV4-1 and TRBJ1-5, with D unresolved. The germline CDR1 and CDR2 sequences are MGHRA and YSYEKL. The CDR3 loop spans 14 amino acids. The CDR3 spells CASSQEVGFTPQHF. The DNA for the CDR3 is TGCGCCAGCAGTCAAGAAGTAGGGTTCACGCCCCAGCATTTT.

The CDR3 DNA sequence: TGTGCCAGCAGCGTAGTGGGGGGGGGCGGATGGGATGAGCAGTTCTTC. It is translated as CASSVVGGGGWDEQFF. The chain is built from TRBV9 and TRBJ2-1, with a tentative D call TRBD2 (7 bases). The V end was cut by 0 bases, the J end by 8 bases, with 18 bases between. Germline CDR1 is SGDLS and CDR2 is YYNGEE. This CDR3 region has 16 residues.

CDR3 residues: CAVQTSFTDTQYF. DNA for the CDR3: TGTGCCGTACAGACTAGCTTCACAGATACGCAGTATTTT. The chain combines TRBV7-9 with TRBJ2-3, with 7 bases that match TRBD2. The V gene end was trimmed by 11 bases and the J gene end by 2 bases; junction bases not matched to a gene: 7. Germline CDR1 is SEHNR and CDR2 is FQNEAQ (reference sequence). The CDR3 covers 13 residues.

This clonotype was detected a few times. The gene calls are TRBV27 and TRBJ1-2; D call uncertain. This CDR3 region has 12 residues. V lost 6 bases and J 5 bases, leaving 10 bases between the germline ends. Germline assignment: CDR1 MNHEY and CDR2 SMNVEV (reference sequence). The CDR3 region is CASRSTVYGYTF. The CDR3 region has the DNA TGTGCCAGCAGGTCCACGGTGTATGGCTACACCTTC.

This clonotype was seen more than once but under ten times. The chain joins TRBV7-2 to TRBJ2-6; D uncertain. Germline V lookup: CDR1 SGHTA, CDR2 FQGNSA. Between the trimmed V and J ends, which lost 6 bases and 0 bases, there was a span of 9 bases. CDR3 length: 15 residues. Written as DNA, the CDR3 is TGTGCCAGCAGGGGTGAATACTCTGGGGCCAACGTCCTGACTTTC. It translates to CASRGEYSGANVLTF.

The chain carries TRBV20-1 and TRBJ2-3; 12 nucleotides align to TRBD2. V lost 0 bases, J lost 0 bases, and 4 bases stayed unmatched. The germline CDR1 and CDR2 sequences are DFQATT and SNEGSKA (reference sequence). This CDR3 spans 17 amino acids. CDR3 amino acids: CSARELLAGGSTDTQYF. The CDR3 nucleotides are TGCAGTGCTAGAGAGCTACTAGCGGGGGGTAGCACAGATACGCAGTATTTT.

This chain uses TRBV20-1 with TRBJ2-1; 7 nucleotides align to TRBD2. The DNA end favors TRBJ2-7, so the J call may be wrong. From germline, CDR1 is DFQATT and CDR2 SNEGSKA (reference sequence). This CDR3 is 16 amino acids long. CDR3: CSARNPGLYSYNEQYF. The CDR3 DNA sequence: TGCAGTGCTAGAAACCCGGGACTATACTCCTACAATGAGCAGTACTTC.

This clonotype came up a few times. The rearrangement uses TRBV7-2 and TRBJ2-4, with D tentatively TRBD1 (5 bases). In germline, CDR1 is SGHTA, CDR2 FQGNSA. The CDR3 sequence is 16 residues long. The V end lost 1 base, the J end lost 3 bases, and 13 bases lay between the germline ends. CDR3 nucleotide sequence: TGTGCCAGCAGCTTAGGGATACCGCAGGGCAAAAACATTCAGTACTTC. It codes for CASSLGIPQGKNIQYF.

This chain links TRBV5-1 with TRBJ1-4; D is undetermined. The CDR3 has 14 residues. V lost 1 base and J 5 bases, leaving 9 bases between the germline ends. Germline V gene data show CDR1 as SGHRS and CDR2 as YFSETQ. The CDR3 nucleotides read TGCGCCAGCAGCTTGTACGGACCAAATGAAAAACTGTTTTTT. The encoded protein is CASSLYGPNEKLFF.

This chain links TRBV11-2 with TRBJ1-2; D ambiguous. The CDR3 covers 14 residues. Trimming left V 0 bases short and J 8 bases short, with 13 bases between. Germline CDR1 reads SGHAT; CDR2 reads FQNNGV. CDR3 coding DNA: TGTGCCAGCAGCTTAGAGGCCGGCGTTGGGGGCTACACCTTC. Residues: CASSLEAGVGGYTF.

The gene calls are TRBV4-3 and TRBJ1-1, with D perhaps TRBD1 (6 bases). Trimming removed 1 base at V and 0 bases at J, with 18 bases between. Germline V lookup: CDR1 LGHNA, CDR2 YSLEER. CDR3 length: 18 amino acids. CDR3 bases: TGCGCCAGCAGCCAAGGGGGCAGGGGTTACTATTTGAACACTGAAGCTTTCTTT. It is translated as CASSQGGRGYYLNTEAFF.

J is TRBJ2-5 and V is TRBV3-1; D may be TRBD1 (5 bases). The J call is doubtful: the DNA matches TRBJ2-4 better. The CDR3 spans 12 residues. Germline lookup yields CDR1 LGHDT and CDR2 YNNKEL (reference sequence). The CDR3 bases are TGTGCCAGCAGCCATGACAGAAACATTCAGTACTTC. Amino acid sequence: CASSHDRNIQYF.

This clonotype has a handful of counts. The genes are TRBV4-1 and TRBJ1-1, with 7 bases lining up with TRBD1. Trimming removed 3 bases from V and 5 bases from J; junction bases left unmatched: 3. CDR3 length: 13 amino acids. CDR1 MGHRA and CDR2 YSYEKL come from the germline V gene. In DNA form, the CDR3 reads TGCGCCAGCAGCCACCCAGGGGGTACTGAAGCTTTCTTT. Translation gives CASSHPGGTEAFF.

The chain joins TRBV29-1 to TRBJ2-1; possible D gene TRBD1, 5 bases. V gave up 3 bases and J gave up 4 bases, with 13 bases separating them. The CDR3 consists of 14 residues. From germline, CDR1 is SQVTM and CDR2 ANQGSEA. The CDR3 sequence: CSVEERRGYNEQFF. In DNA form, the CDR3 reads TGCAGCGTTGAGGAACGTAGGGGATACAATGAGCAGTTCTTC.

This clonotype was counted between two and nine times. The chain has TRBV12-3 or TRBV12-4 and TRBJ1-2; no definite D call. V was cut by 5 bases and J by 5 bases, with 24 bases left in between. The CDR3 runs to 17 residues. This CDR3 is CASSPRHETSRIYGYTF. Here the CDR3 DNA reads TGTGCCAGCAGTCCACGACACGAAACCTCCCGGATATATGGCTACACCTTC.

This clonotype was detected a few times. The chain links TRBV4-1 to TRBJ1-5; D not resolved. CDR3 length: 15 amino acids. Trimming pared 1 base from V and 7 bases from J, leaving 14 bases between. The germline CDR1 and CDR2 sequences are MGHRA and YSYEKL. This CDR3 is CASSQGDLPQQPQHF. The CDR3 nucleotides read TGCGCCAGCAGCCAAGGCGACCTCCCGCAGCAGCCCCAGCATTTT.

This chain connects TRBV4-2 to TRBJ2-4; 11 nucleotides match TRBD2. The J call may be faulty, since TRBJ2-7 better matches the DNA end. Germline CDR1 is LGHNA and CDR2 is YNFKEQ. The CDR3 runs to 16 residues. In DNA form, the CDR3 reads TGTGCCAGCAGCCAAGATCAACTAGCGGGGGCCTACGAGCAGTACTTC. This encodes CASSQDQLAGAYEQYF.

In its sample, this clonotype was seen a few times. V gene TRBV21-1 combines with J gene TRBJ2-1; the table's D gene call, TRBD1, was not cross checked with the DNA. TRBV21-1 is tagged as a pseudogene. The CDR3 is made up of 17 amino acids. The CDR3 nucleotides are TGTGCCAGCAGCACTCCAGGCGGTGGGCTGGGGCAAGAGACCCAGTTCTTC. Translation: CASSTPGGGLGQETQFF.

To note about this clonotype: A much larger clone is a single base away; this may be a read error. The chain couples TRBV6-5 to TRBJ2-3; D not resolved. Trimming shortened V by 6 bases and J by 8 bases, and 12 bases separated the two germline ends. The CDR3 totals 12 residues. Germline V gives CDR1 MNHEY, CDR2 SVGAGI. The chain's CDR3 is CASRGRAGTQYF. The CDR3 DNA sequence: TGTGCCAGCAGGGGAAGGGCAGGTACGCAGTATTTT.

This chain uses TRBV30 with TRBJ2-1; D not resolved. V gave up 6 bases and J gave up 10 bases, with 10 bases separating them. CDR3 length equals 10 residues. Germline loops: CDR1 GTSNPN, CDR2 SVGIG (reference sequence). Here the CDR3 reads CACDGCEQFF. The CDR3 DNA reads as TGTGCCTGCGACGGTTGCGAGCAGTTCTTC.

A few counts support this clonotype. V gene TRBV11-2 combines with J gene TRBJ2-3; 8 bases map to TRBD2. With V trimmed by 5 bases and J by 4 bases, 8 bases remained unmatched. Germline V gene lookup returns CDR1 SGHAT and CDR2 FQNNGV. The CDR3 consists of 15 residues. CDR3 loop: CASSDPGLGADTQYF. The CDR3 coding sequence is TGTGCCAGCAGCGATCCGGGACTAGGGGCAGATACGCAGTATTTT.

The chain carries TRBV9 and TRBJ2-6; tentatively, D is TRBD1 (5 bases). CDR1 and CDR2 from the germline V gene are SGDLS and YYNGEE. Trimming cost V 3 bases and J 2 bases, with 12 bases left between them. The CDR3 has 16 amino acids. The CDR3 sequence is CASSASVGAGANVLTF. The CDR3 region has the DNA TGTGCCAGCAGCGCGTCCGTAGGGGCTGGGGCCAACGTCCTGACTTTC.